This T cell receptor beta chain comes out of a study of Ad26.COV2.S vaccination and SARS-CoV-2 variants. A note on this clone: The antigen is undetermined.

Data came from immunoSEQ multiplex PCR; TCRdb stores just in-frame clones and leaves some out. The sample contains around 370,000 clones, under 95% of which appear only once. In germline, CDR1 is MNHEY, CDR2 SMNVEV (reference sequence). The V end lost 1 base, the J end lost 7 bases, and 13 bases lay between the germline ends. The CDR3 is 14 residues long. Study-wide findings and caveats: Those who received the vaccine showed greater spike-specific TCR breadth than those given placebo.

V and J are TRBV27 and TRBJ1-2, with D possibly matching TRBD1 (6 bases). Specimen: peripheral blood, collected after recovery from COVID-19. This receptor was obtained from a human donor who had recovered from COVID-19. The CDR3: CASSLLGRGGGYTF. CDR3 coding DNA: TGTGCCAGCAGTTTATTGGGCAGGGGAGGTGGCTACACCTTC.